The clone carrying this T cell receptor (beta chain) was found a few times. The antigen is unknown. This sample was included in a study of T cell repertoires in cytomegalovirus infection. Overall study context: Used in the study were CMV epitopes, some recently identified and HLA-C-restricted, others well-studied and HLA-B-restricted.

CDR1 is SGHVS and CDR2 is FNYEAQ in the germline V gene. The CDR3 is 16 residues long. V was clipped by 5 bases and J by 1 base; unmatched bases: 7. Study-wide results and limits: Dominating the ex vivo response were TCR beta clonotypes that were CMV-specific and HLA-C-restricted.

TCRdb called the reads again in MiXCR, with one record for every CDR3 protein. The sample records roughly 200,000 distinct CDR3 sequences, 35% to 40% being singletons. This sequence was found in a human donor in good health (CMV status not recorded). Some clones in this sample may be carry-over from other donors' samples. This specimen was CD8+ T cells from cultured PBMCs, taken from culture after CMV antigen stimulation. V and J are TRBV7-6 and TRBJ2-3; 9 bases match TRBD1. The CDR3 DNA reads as TGTGCCAGCAGCCTCCTTAGACAGGGGGGCACAGATACGCAGTATTTT. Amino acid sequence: CASSLLRQGGTDTQYF.